What follows describes a single TCR beta chain. What it recognizes is unknown. Via MiXCR, TCRdb re-called the 5' RACE reads, giving one row per CDR3 protein. This table holds about 210,000 distinct CDR3 sequences, approximately 9% found once. Germline V gene sequence: CDR1 GTSNPN, CDR2 SVGIG (reference sequence). The CDR3 runs 14 residues. V was shortened by 0 bases and J by 5 bases, with 13 bases between the two germline ends. This entry is derived from a study of identical twins. Broader study findings: The study found weaker excess twin sharing in beta out-of-frame sequences.

This chain uses TRBV30 with TRBJ2-5; D possibly matches TRBD1 or TRBD2 (6 bases each). The receptor comes from a woman aged 18-29 years in good health. Sequenced input: memory (CD45RO+) T cells sorted from blood. The CDR3 sequence: CAWSVGGSGETQYF. The CDR3 DNA follows: TGTGCCTGGAGTGTAGGGGGGAGCGGCGAGACCCAGTACTTC.